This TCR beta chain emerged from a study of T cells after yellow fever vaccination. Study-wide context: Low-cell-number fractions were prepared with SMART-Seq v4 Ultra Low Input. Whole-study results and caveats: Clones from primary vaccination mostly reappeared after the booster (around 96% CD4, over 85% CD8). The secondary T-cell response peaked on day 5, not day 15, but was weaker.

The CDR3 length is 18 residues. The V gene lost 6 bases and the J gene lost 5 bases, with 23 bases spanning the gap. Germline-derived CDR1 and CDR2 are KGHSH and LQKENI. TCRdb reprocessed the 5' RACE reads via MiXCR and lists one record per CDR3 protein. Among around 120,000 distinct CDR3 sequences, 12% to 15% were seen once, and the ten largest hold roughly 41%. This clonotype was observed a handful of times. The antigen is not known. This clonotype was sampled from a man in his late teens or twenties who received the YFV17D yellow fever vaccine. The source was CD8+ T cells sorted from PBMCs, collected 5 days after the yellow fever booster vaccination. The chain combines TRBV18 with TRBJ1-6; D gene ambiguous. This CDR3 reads CASSRPVIWALDNSPLHF. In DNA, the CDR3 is TGTGCCAGCTCTCGACCCGTCATCTGGGCCCTAGATAATTCACCCCTCCACTTT.